A single T cell receptor (beta chain) is shown here with its context. As handled by the study authors: Amplification of reference gene primers was used by the study to estimate nucleated cell counts. The method was immunoSEQ multiplex PCR; TCRdb's version includes in-frame clones alone and lacks a portion of them. That table supplies the V and J calls and clone size; D and trimming were determined from the DNA. The repertoire holds fewer than 120,000 clones, with around 89% as singletons. This entry comes from a study of blood T cell repertoires in COVID-19. Study at large: Acute-phase and convalescent COVID-19 samples originated in the United States, Italy and Spain. The cDNA or gDNA used as material had been derived from T cells, B-cell-depleted T cells, or PBMCs.

Germline CDR1 reads MDHEN; CDR2 reads SYDVKM. CDR3 size: 15 residues. V was shortened by 2 bases and J by 1 base, with 11 bases between the two germline ends. This chain uses TRBV28 with TRBJ2-5; D gene unclear. The source material was peripheral blood. The clonotype originates from a woman between 50 and 59 years old with acute or convalescent COVID-19. The CDR3 spells CASSLGQNSQETQYF. The CDR3 DNA reads TGTGCCAGCAGTTTAGGTCAAAACAGCCAAGAGACCCAGTACTTC.